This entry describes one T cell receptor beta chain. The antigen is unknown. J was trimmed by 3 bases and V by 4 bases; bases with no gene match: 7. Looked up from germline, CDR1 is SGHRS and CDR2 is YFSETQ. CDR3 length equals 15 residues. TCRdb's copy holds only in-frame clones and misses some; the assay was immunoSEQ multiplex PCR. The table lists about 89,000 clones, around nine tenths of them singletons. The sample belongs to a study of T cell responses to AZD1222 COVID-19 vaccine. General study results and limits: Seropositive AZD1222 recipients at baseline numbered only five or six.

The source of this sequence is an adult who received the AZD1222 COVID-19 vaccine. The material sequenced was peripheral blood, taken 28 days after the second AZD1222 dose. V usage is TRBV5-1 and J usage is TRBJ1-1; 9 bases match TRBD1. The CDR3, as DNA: TGCGCCAGCAGCCTGATGGGACAGGGAGACACTGAAGCTTTCTTT. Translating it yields CASSLMGQGDTEAFF.